This passage covers 14 T cell receptor beta chains from one sample sequenced in a study of cytomegalovirus exposure and HLA in healthy donors. The PCR contained 60 Vbeta and 13 Jbeta primers. Using immunoSEQ multiplex PCR, the repertoire was profiled, and TCRdb retains in-frame clones only, with some absent. Of about 210,000 clones listed, about 80% were seen once; the top ten hold 6%. Sequenced input: PBMCs. The receptors shown here come from a man aged 40-55 years in good health and CMV-seropositive.

Concerning this clone itself: This specimen includes other DNA sequences encoding the same CDR3. The rearrangement uses TRBV19 and TRBJ1-2; tentatively, D is TRBD1 (5 bases). The V and J ends lost 2 bases and 7 bases respectively, with 8 bases between them. In germline, CDR1 is LNHDA, CDR2 SQIVND (reference sequence). The CDR3 runs 12 residues. Written as DNA, the CDR3 is TGTGCCAGTAGTATATCAGGGTCTGGCTACACCTTC. Amino acids: CASSISGSGYTF.

The V and J genes are TRBV10-1 and TRBJ2-7, with 7 bases that match TRBD1. The CDR3 covers 14 residues. The V gene's germline CDR1 is WNHNN and CDR2 SYGVQD (reference sequence). V was pared by 0 bases and J by 5 bases, with 4 bases of the junction left unmatched. CDR3 in DNA: TGCGCCAGCAGTGAGTCAGGGCAGGGGGACGAGCAGTACTTC. Protein product: CASSESGQGDEQYF.

The chain links TRBV5-1 to TRBJ2-1; D might be TRBD2 (5 bases). The CDR3 runs 15 residues. Trimming took 4 bases from V and 15 from J, leaving 26 bases between them. The germline V gene has CDR1 SGHRS and CDR2 YFSETQ. This CDR3 reads CASSPVFGNPSVGFF. CDR3 coding DNA: TGCGCCAGCAGCCCAGTGTTCGGGAACCCTTCGGTGGGGTTCTTC.

The chain employs TRBV6-1 and TRBJ2-7, with 8 bases identical to TRBD1. The germline V gene encodes CDR1 MNHNS and CDR2 SASEGT. This CDR3 has 18 residues. V lost 3 bases, J lost 1 base, and 14 bases stayed unmatched. The CDR3 here is CASSDVRQGLYRSYEQYV. DNA for the CDR3: TGTGCCAGCAGTGATGTGAGACAGGGGCTGTATCGTTCCTACGAGCAGTACGTC.

The chain joins TRBV5-6 to TRBJ1-4; TRBD1 aligns across 11 bases. Germline assignment: CDR1 SGHDT and CDR2 YYEEEE. The trim removed 4 bases at V and 9 bases at J, leaving 11 bases unmatched. The CDR3 runs to 16 residues. The CDR3 here is CASSQFMGTGGQKLFF. CDR3 coding DNA: TGTGCCAGCAGCCAATTCATGGGGACAGGGGGTCAAAAACTGTTTTTT.

This chain uses TRBV6-6 with TRBJ2-1, with D tentatively TRBD1 (6 bases). Germline loops: CDR1 MNHNY, CDR2 SVGAGI (reference sequence). This CDR3 is built from 14 residues. The CDR3: CASQKGGSYNEQFF. CDR3 nucleotides: TGTGCGAGTCAGAAAGGGGGCTCCTACAATGAGCAGTTCTTC.

V usage is TRBV29-1 and J usage is TRBJ1-1, with unresolved D. Germline V gene data show CDR1 as SQVTM and CDR2 as ANQGSEA. Deletions cut 1 base from V and 3 bases from J, with 9 bases between. The CDR3 is 13 amino acids. CDR3 loop: CSVEATRDTEAFF. The CDR3 nucleotides read TGCAGCGTTGAAGCTACGAGGGACACTGAAGCTTTCTTT.

The V gene is TRBV10-1, the J gene TRBJ1-1, with 7 bases that match TRBD1. The CDR3 is made up of 15 amino acids. V shed 4 bases and J 0 bases; nucleotides not matched to a gene: 5. Germline CDR1 WNHNN, CDR2 SYGVQD (reference sequence). This chain's CDR3 is CASSALQGMNTEAFF. CDR3 DNA: TGCGCCAGCAGTGCCCTACAGGGGATGAACACTGAAGCTTTCTTT.

This chain joins TRBV6-4 and TRBJ2-1; TRBD1 agrees at 7 bases. This CDR3 is 13 amino acids long. The V gene's germline CDR1 is MRHNA and CDR2 SNTAGT. Germline trimming cut 2 bases from V and 10 bases from J; bases unmatched to any gene: 5. The CDR3 bases are TGTGCCAGCAGTGACCAATCGGACAGGGAGCAGTTCTTC. It translates to CASSDQSDREQFF.

This clone appeared a few times. CDR3 region: CASSLSLNTEAFF. In DNA form, the CDR3 reads TGTGCCAGCAGCTTGAGTCTAAACACTGAAGCTTTCTTT. This rearrangement joins TRBV5-6 to TRBJ1-1; no firm D call. The CDR3 runs 13 residues. CDR1 is SGHDT, CDR2 YYEEEE, per germline. The ends were cut back, 1 base at V and 2 bases at J, with 6 bases in the middle.

This clone was seen more than once but under ten times. This sequence joins TRBV10-3 and TRBJ2-7; TRBD2 is a possible D gene (6 bases). This CDR3 contains 15 residues. Germline values: CDR1 ENHRY, CDR2 SYGVKD. The germline V and J ends were trimmed by 3 bases and 5 bases, with 17 bases remaining between them. The CDR3 nucleotides read TGTGCCATCAGTGATTGGGAAAGAAGGGAGGACGAGCAGTACTTC. As protein: CAISDWERREDEQYF.

This clone has a single count. V usage is TRBV6-1 and J usage is TRBJ2-7; 15 bases line up with TRBD2. This CDR3 comprises 18 residues. Germline V gene sequence: CDR1 MNHNS, CDR2 SASEGT. V lost 4 bases to trimming and J lost 0 bases; unmatched junction nucleotides: 7. In nucleotides, the CDR3 is TGTGCCAGCAGTGGTGGACTAGCGGGAGGGTCGAACTCCTACGAGCAGTACGTC. Its protein is CASSGGLAGGSNSYEQYV.

For the CDR3, the DNA is TGTGCCAGCAGCCCACTCGACAGGGACTATGGCTACACCTTC. Protein sequence: CASSPLDRDYGYTF. V usage is TRBV5-4 and J usage is TRBJ1-2, with 7 bases lining up with TRBD1. The CDR3 has 14 amino acids. Germline V gives CDR1 SGHNT, CDR2 YYREEE (reference sequence). With V trimmed by 4 bases and J by 3 bases, 6 bases remained unmatched.

This chain uses TRBV5-1 with TRBJ2-7, with 9 bases matching TRBD2. Germline loops: CDR1 SGHRS, CDR2 YFSETQ. V trimming: 3 bases; J trimming: 3 bases; junction bases outside the gene matches: 16. The length of the CDR3 is 18 residues. CDR3 in amino acids: CASSYPPGAGGVIYEQYV. Written as DNA, the CDR3 is TGCGCCAGCAGCTACCCCCCCGGCGCGGGGGGGGTAATCTACGAGCAGTACGTC.